The clone carrying this T cell receptor (beta chain) was observed many times. Assay used: immunoSEQ multiplex PCR; TCRdb lists only in-frame clones, some missing. In the table there are 80,000 to 100,000 clones, about 79% of which are singletons. The sample belongs to a study of control samples from healthy donors and cancer patients. The CDR3 has 14 residues. V was clipped by 0 bases and J by 13 bases; unmatched bases: 9. Looked up from germline, CDR1 is LGHDT and CDR2 is YNNKEL (reference sequence). V and J are TRBV3-1 (or the pseudogene TRBV3-2) and TRBJ1-2; 9 bases are shared with TRBD1. The receptor's source is a woman aged 25 to 45 in good health. Sample: blood. CDR3 bases: TGTGCCAGCAGCCAAGAACGCGACAGGGGGGGCGGCACCTTC. Translating it yields CASSQERDRGGGTF.